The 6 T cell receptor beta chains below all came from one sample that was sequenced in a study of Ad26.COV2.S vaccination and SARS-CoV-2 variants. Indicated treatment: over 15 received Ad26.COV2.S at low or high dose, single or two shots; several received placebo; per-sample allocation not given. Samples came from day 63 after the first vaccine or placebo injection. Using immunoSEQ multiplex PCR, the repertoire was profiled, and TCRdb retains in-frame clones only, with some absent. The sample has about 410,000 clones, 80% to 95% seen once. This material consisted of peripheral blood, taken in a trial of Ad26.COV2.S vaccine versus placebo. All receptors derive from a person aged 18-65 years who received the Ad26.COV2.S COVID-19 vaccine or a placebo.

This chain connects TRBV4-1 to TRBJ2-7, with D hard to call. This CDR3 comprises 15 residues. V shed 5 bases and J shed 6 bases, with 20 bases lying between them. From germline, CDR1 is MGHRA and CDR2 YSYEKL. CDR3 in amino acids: CASSARTLGFSEQYF. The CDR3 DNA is TGCGCCAGCAGCGCTCGGACCCTCGGGTTCTCCGAGCAGTACTTC.

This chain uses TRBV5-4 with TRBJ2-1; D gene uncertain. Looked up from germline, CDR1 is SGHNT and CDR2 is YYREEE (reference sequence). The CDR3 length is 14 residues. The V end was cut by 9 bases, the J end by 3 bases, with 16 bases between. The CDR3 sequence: CAINSGQLYNEQFF. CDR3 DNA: TGTGCCATCAACTCCGGGCAGCTCTACAATGAGCAGTTCTTC. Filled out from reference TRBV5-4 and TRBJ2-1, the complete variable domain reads ETGVTQSPTHLIKTRGQQVTLRCSSQSGHNTVSWYQQALGQGPQFIFQYYREEENGRGNFPPRFSGLQFPNYSSELNVNALELDDSALYLCAINSGQLYNEQFFGPGTRLTVL.

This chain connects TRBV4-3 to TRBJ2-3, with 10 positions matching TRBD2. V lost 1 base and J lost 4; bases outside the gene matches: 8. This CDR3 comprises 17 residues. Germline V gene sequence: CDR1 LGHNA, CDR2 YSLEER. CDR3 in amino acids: CASSQVGLAGDADTQYF. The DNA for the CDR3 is TGCGCCAGCAGCCAAGTGGGGCTAGCGGGGGATGCAGATACGCAGTATTTT.

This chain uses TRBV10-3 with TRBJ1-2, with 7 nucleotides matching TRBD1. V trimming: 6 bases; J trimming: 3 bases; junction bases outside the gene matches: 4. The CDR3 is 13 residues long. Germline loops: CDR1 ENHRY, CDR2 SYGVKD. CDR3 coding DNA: TGTGCCATCAGCCCGGGACAGTACTATGGCTACACCTTC. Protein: CAISPGQYYGYTF.

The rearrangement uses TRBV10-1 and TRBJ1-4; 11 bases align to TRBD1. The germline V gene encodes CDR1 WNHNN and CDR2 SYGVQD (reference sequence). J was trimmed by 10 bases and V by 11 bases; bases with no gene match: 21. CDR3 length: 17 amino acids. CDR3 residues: CAGVEGQGEGAPGKLFF. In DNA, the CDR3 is TGCGCCGGTGTGGAGGGACAGGGGGAGGGGGCCCCTGGAAAACTGTTTTTT.

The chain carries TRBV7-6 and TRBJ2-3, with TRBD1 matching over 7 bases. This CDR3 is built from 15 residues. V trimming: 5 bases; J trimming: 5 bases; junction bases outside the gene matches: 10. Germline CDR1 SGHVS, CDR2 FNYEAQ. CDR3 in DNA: TGTGCCAGCAGCGTCGACAGGGCCGGGGTAGATACGCAGTATTTT. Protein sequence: CASSVDRAGVDTQYF.